This passage covers 9 T cell receptor beta chains from one sample sequenced in a study of shared clonotypes between healthy human individuals. Clones were read by immunoSEQ multiplex PCR, and TCRdb kept only the in-frame ones, dropping some. This table holds millions of clones, over 85% found once. Material: naive CD4+ T cells sorted from blood. As to subset: CD45RA+ positively selected. These receptors were obtained from a man between 18 and 35 years old in good health.

The rearrangement links TRBV10-2 to TRBJ2-1, with TRBD2 matching 12 bases. CDR1 is WSHSY and CDR2 is SAAADI in the germline V gene. V lost 4 bases to trimming and J lost 7 bases; unmatched junction nucleotides: 8. The CDR3 extends over 16 amino acids. The DNA for the CDR3 is TGCGCCAGCAGTGGCACTAGCGGGAGGATGGGGAATGAGCAGTTCTTC. It translates to CASSGTSGRMGNEQFF.

V usage is TRBV5-4 and J usage is TRBJ2-3; the D gene is possibly TRBD1 (6 bases). The CDR3 is 15 amino acids. CDR1 and CDR2 (germline): SGHNT, YYREEE (reference sequence). V dropped 4 bases and J dropped 0 bases, with 12 bases sitting between them. The CDR3 spells CASSPDSASTDTQYF. As DNA, the CDR3 is TGTGCCAGCAGCCCGGACAGTGCTAGCACAGATACGCAGTATTTT.

The chain joins TRBV19 to TRBJ1-2; D perhaps matches TRBD1 (5 bases). The CDR3 totals 14 residues. The V end was cut by 6 bases, the J end by 5 bases, with 16 bases between. Germline-derived CDR1 and CDR2 are LNHDA and SQIVND (reference sequence). CDR3 sequence: CASRRGALGYGYTF. CDR3 DNA: TGTGCCAGTAGACGCGGGGCGCTGGGGTATGGCTACACCTTC. Based on the CDR3 plus reference TRBV19 and TRBJ1-2, the full variable domain is DGGITQSPKYLFRKEGQNVTLSCEQNLNHDAMYWYRQDPGQGLRLIYYSQIVNDFQKGDIAEGYSVSREKKESFPLTVTSAQKNPTAFYLCASRRGALGYGYTFGSGTRLTVV.

The CDR3 DNA follows: TGTGCCAGCAGTCGGGTCCAAGGAGGAACCGGGGAGCTGTTTTTT. Protein: CASSRVQGGTGELFF. The chain combines TRBV2 with TRBJ2-2, with D perhaps TRBD2 (5 bases). The CDR3 sequence is 15 residues long. Trimming cost V 5 bases and J 5 bases, with 15 bases left between them. Per germline, CDR1 SNHLY and CDR2 FYNNEI.

This sequence joins TRBV18 and TRBJ1-1; D may be TRBD1 (5 bases). Deletions cut 0 bases from V and 1 base from J, with 12 bases between. Germline CDR1 is KGHSH and CDR2 is LQKENI. The CDR3 loop spans 16 amino acids. CDR3 nucleotides: TGTGCCAGCTCACCACCGACTAGAACAGGGAACACTGAAGCTTTCTTT. Protein: CASSPPTRTGNTEAFF.

This clone has only a few counts. In the same sample, other DNA sequences code for this CDR3. This chain connects TRBV30 to TRBJ1-5, with D perhaps matching TRBD1 (5 bases). The CDR3 totals 13 residues. The V gene's germline CDR1 is GTSNPN and CDR2 SVGIG (reference sequence). The germline V and J ends were trimmed by 1 base and 8 bases, with 12 bases remaining between them. DNA for the CDR3: TGTGCCTGGAGTGGGCAGGGAGGAGAGCCCCAGCATTTT. It codes for CAWSGQGGEPQHF.

The J gene is TRBJ2-7, the V gene TRBV5-1; the match to TRBD2 covers 7 bases. Germline V gene data show CDR1 as SGHRS and CDR2 as YFSETQ. This CDR3 is built from 16 residues. V trimming: 5 bases; J trimming: 6 bases; junction bases outside the gene matches: 17. CDR3 in amino acids: CASSYLWGGNHPEQYF. The CDR3 DNA follows: TGCGCCAGCAGTTATCTATGGGGGGGAAATCACCCCGAGCAGTACTTC.

The genes are TRBV6-5 and TRBJ1-2, with D perhaps matching TRBD1 (5 bases). Germline CDR1 MNHEY, CDR2 SVGAGI. This CDR3 has 13 amino acids. V was clipped by 7 bases and J by 2 bases, with 11 bases between them. CDR3 sequence: CASMRGINYGYTF. Here the CDR3 DNA reads TGTGCCAGCATGAGGGGTATCAACTATGGCTACACCTTC.

The rearrangement joins TRBV28 to TRBJ2-3, with TRBD2 matching 7 bases. The germline gives CDR1 MDHEN, CDR2 SYDVKM. Trimming cost V 5 bases and J 1 base; bases outside gene matches: 3. The CDR3 extends over 14 amino acids. The CDR3 DNA reads TGTGCCAGCAGTCGGAGCGGGGGCACAGATACGCAGTATTTT. The encoded protein is CASSRSGGTDTQYF.